This T cell receptor beta chain is drawn from a study of blood T cell repertoires in COVID-19. Overall study: Acute and convalescent COVID-19 samples came from the United States, Italy and Spain. Nucleic acid was either cDNA or gDNA, and it came from T cells, B-cell-depleted T cells, or PBMCs.

In Seattle, patients joined the study during active infection and were tracked longitudinally. CDR1 is PRHDT and CDR2 is FYEKMQ in the germline V gene (reference sequence). The ends lost 5 bases at V and 5 bases at J; junction bases unmatched: 10. This CDR3 has 16 amino acids. Under the authors' procedure: The authors estimated nucleated cell counts from reference gene primer amplification. TCRdb's table, derived via immunoSEQ multiplex PCR, lists solely in-frame clones and lacks some. That table is the source of V, J and clone size, and D and trimming were worked out from the DNA. The sample holds more than 80,000 clones, around 88% seen once.

The genes are TRBV13 and TRBJ1-2; 11 bases agree with TRBD1. This receptor was identified in a woman aged 55 to 70 with COVID-19, enrolled during active disease. The specimen was peripheral blood. CDR3 sequence reads: CASSLGQGAGSYGYTF. The CDR3 region has the DNA TGTGCCAGCAGCCTTGGACAGGGGGCGGGTTCGTATGGCTACACCTTC.